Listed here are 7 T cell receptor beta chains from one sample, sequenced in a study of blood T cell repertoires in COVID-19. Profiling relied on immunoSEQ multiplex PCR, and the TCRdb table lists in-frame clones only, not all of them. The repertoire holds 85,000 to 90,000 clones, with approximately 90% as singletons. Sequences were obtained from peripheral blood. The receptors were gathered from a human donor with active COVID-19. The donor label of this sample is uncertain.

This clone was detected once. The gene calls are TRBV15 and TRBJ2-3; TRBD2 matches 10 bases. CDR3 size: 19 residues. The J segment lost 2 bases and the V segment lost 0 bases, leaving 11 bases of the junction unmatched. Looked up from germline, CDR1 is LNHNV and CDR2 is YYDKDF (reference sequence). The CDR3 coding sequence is TGTGCCACCAGCAGAGATGTAGGGTGGACTAGCGGTACCACAGATACGCAGTATTTT. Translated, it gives CATSRDVGWTSGTTDTQYF.

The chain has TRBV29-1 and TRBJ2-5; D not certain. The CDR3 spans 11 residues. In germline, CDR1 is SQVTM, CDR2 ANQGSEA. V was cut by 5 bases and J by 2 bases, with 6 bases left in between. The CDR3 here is CSVLRQETQYF. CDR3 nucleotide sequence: TGCAGCGTTTTGCGGCAAGAGACCCAGTACTTC.

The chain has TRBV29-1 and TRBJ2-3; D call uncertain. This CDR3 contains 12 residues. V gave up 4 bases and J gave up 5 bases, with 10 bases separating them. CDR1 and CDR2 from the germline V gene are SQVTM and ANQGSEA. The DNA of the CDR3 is TGCAGCGTTGTGGGCAGCCGAGATACGCAGTATTTT. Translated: CSVVGSRDTQYF.

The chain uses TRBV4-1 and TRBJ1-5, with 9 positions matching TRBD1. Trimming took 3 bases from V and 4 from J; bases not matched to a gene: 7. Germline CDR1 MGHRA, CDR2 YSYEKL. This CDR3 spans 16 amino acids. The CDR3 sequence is CASSQMGQGENQPQHF. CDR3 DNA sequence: TGCGCCAGCAGCCAGATGGGACAGGGAGAGAATCAGCCCCAGCATTTT.

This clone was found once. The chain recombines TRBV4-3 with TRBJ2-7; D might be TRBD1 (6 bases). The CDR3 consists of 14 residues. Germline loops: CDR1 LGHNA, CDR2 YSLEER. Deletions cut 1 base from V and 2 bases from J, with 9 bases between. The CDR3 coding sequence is TGCGCCAGCAGCCAAGTCAGGACAGCCTACGAGCAGTACTTC. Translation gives CASSQVRTAYEQYF.

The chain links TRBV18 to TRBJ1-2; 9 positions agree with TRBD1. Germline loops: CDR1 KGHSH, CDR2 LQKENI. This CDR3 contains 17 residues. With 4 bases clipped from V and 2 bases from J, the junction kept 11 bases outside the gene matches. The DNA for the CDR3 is TGTGCCAGCTCACGTATAGGGCGGGACAGGGAGAACTATGGCTACACCTTC. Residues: CASSRIGRDRENYGYTF. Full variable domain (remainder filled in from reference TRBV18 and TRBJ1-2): NAGVMQNPRHLVRRRGQEARLRCSPMKGHSHVYWYRQLPEEGLKFMVYLQKENIIDESGMPKERFSAEFPKEGPSILRIQQVVRGDSAAYFCASSRIGRDRENYGYTFGSGTRLTVV.

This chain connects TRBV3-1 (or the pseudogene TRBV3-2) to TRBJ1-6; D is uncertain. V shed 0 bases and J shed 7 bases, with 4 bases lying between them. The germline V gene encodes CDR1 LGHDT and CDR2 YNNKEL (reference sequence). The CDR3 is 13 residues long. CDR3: CASSQDGNSPLHF. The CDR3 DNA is TGTGCCAGCAGCCAAGACGGGAATTCACCCCTCCACTTT.